A single sample gave rise to the 24 T cell receptor beta chains below, sequenced in a study of memory CD4+ T cells and cytomegalovirus serostatus. The sort gate was single viable CD3+CD4+CD8-CD45RO+ cells for memory CD4+ T cells. TCRdb's copy holds only in-frame clones and misses some; the assay was immunoSEQ multiplex PCR. The data hold about 40,000 clones, with about 76% observed a single time. Specimen: memory CD4+ T cells from blood. These TCRs come from an adult in good health and CMV-seronegative.

The gene calls are TRBV7-6 and TRBJ2-3; D remains unclear. The V end lost 5 bases, the J end lost 1 base, and 10 bases lay between the germline ends. The CDR3 spans 14 residues. Germline CDR1 reads SGHVS; CDR2 reads FNYEAQ. CDR3 loop: CASSPGTGTDTQYF. The DNA for the CDR3 is TGTGCCAGCAGCCCAGGCACAGGCACAGATACGCAGTATTTT.

V gene TRBV6-1 combines with J gene TRBJ2-5, with 8 bases lining up with TRBD1. CDR1 is MNHNS, CDR2 SASEGT, per germline. This CDR3 region has 13 residues. J was trimmed by 1 base and V by 7 bases; bases with no gene match: 2. The CDR3 sequence is CASNTGGQETQYF. The CDR3 DNA follows: TGTGCCAGCAATACAGGGGGCCAAGAGACCCAGTACTTC.

The V call is TRBV10-3, the J call TRBJ1-2; D remains ambiguous. V dropped 3 bases and J dropped 0 bases, with 8 bases sitting between them. The CDR3 is 14 residues long. Germline loops: CDR1 ENHRY, CDR2 SYGVKD. The CDR3 coding sequence is TGTGCCATCAGTGAAGCAGGAGCTAACTATGGCTACACCTTC. This gives the protein CAISEAGANYGYTF.

The chain combines TRBV10-3 with TRBJ1-5; D remains unclear. CDR3 length: 14 residues. Trimming stripped 0 bases from V and 3 bases from J, with 6 bases between. In germline, CDR1 is ENHRY, CDR2 SYGVKD. The CDR3 nucleotides read TGTGCCATCAGTGAGTCGGAGTCCAATCAGCCCCAGCATTTT. Its translation is CAISESESNQPQHF.

There are a few counts of this clone. The V and J genes are TRBV2 and TRBJ2-2, with TRBD2 as a possible D gene (6 bases). Per the germline V gene, CDR1 is SNHLY and CDR2 is FYNNEI. Trimming took off 4 bases at V and 3 bases at J, with 9 bases between the two ends. The CDR3 has 14 amino acids. The CDR3 nucleotides are TGTGCCAGCAGTGGTGGGGGGTACACCGGGGAGCTGTTTTTT. Protein: CASSGGGYTGELFF. Variable domain in full (rest from reference TRBV2 and TRBJ2-2): EPEVTQTPSHQVTQMGQEVILRCVPISNHLYFYWYRQILGQKVEFLVSFYNNEISEKSEIFDDQFSVERPDGSNFTLKIRSTKLEDSAMYFCASSGGGYTGELFFGEGSRLTVL.

In this sample, this clone turned up once. Germline and junction disagree at one end, which may indicate a read error. The chain joins TRBV7-9 to TRBJ2-5, with D perhaps matching TRBD2 (7 bases). The length of the CDR3 is 14 residues. Germline V gene lookup returns CDR1 SEHNR and CDR2 FQNEAQ (reference sequence). The CDR3 spells CASSLGGVRETQYF. The CDR3 nucleotides are TGTGCCAGCAGTTTAGGGGGGGTGCGAGAGACCCAGTACTTC.

This chain uses TRBV7-2 with TRBJ2-5, with TRBD2 matching 11 bases. V trimming: 2 bases; J trimming: 6 bases; junction bases outside the gene matches: 11. The length of the CDR3 is 17 residues. Germline assignment: CDR1 SGHTA and CDR2 FQGNSA. The CDR3 spells CASSLTLAGATRQTQYF. In DNA form, the CDR3 reads TGTGCCAGCAGCTTAACACTAGCGGGGGCGACCCGGCAGACCCAGTACTTC.

The chain recombines TRBV4-2 with TRBJ2-2; D is undetermined. Germline lookup yields CDR1 LGHNA and CDR2 YNFKEQ. V lost 3 bases and J lost 4, with 6 bases in between. The CDR3 is 13 residues long. CDR3 DNA: TGTGCCAGCAGCCAGGAACCCACCGGGGAGCTGTTTTTT. This codes for CASSQEPTGELFF.

V is TRBV19 and J is TRBJ2-1, with 9 bases fitting TRBD2. Per the germline V gene, CDR1 is LNHDA and CDR2 is SQIVND (reference sequence). V lost 5 bases to trimming and J lost 2 bases; unmatched junction nucleotides: 4. The length of the CDR3 is 15 residues. CDR3 residues: CASSAAGGPYNEQFF. The CDR3 DNA sequence: TGTGCCAGTAGTGCTGCGGGGGGGCCCTACAATGAGCAGTTCTTC.

This chain links TRBV11-2 with TRBJ2-5; unclear D gene. The V gene's germline CDR1 is SGHAT and CDR2 FQNNGV. Trimming removed 2 bases at V and 0 bases at J, with 4 bases between. The CDR3 spans 13 residues. The chain's CDR3 is CASSLINQETQYF. CDR3 DNA sequence: TGTGCCAGCAGCTTAATAAACCAAGAGACCCAGTACTTC.

This clone was recorded only once. The chain carries TRBV2 and TRBJ1-5, with no clear D. V dropped 3 bases and J dropped 5 bases, with 8 bases sitting between them. Germline CDR1 SNHLY, CDR2 FYNNEI. The CDR3 has 13 residues. The CDR3 region is CASSDGPDQPQHF. The DNA of the CDR3 is TGTGCCAGCAGTGACGGGCCAGATCAGCCCCAGCATTTT. The whole variable domain, filled in from reference TRBV2 and TRBJ1-5, reads EPEVTQTPSHQVTQMGQEVILRCVPISNHLYFYWYRQILGQKVEFLVSFYNNEISEKSEIFDDQFSVERPDGSNFTLKIRSTKLEDSAMYFCASSDGPDQPQHFGDGTRLSIL.

The chain links TRBV30 to TRBJ1-2; 7 bases are a match to TRBD1. After removal of 2 bases from V and 8 bases from J, the junction contained 8 bases not matched to a gene. Germline-derived CDR1 and CDR2 are GTSNPN and SVGIG (reference sequence). The CDR3 sequence is 13 residues long. The DNA of the CDR3 is TGTGCCTGGAGTTTTCAGCGACAGGGAGGCTACACCTTC. Protein product: CAWSFQRQGGYTF.

The chain uses TRBV2 and TRBJ2-5, with D perhaps given as TRBD1 or TRBD2 (5 bases each). Germline V gene lookup returns CDR1 SNHLY and CDR2 FYNNEI. Trimming left V 6 bases short and J 4 bases short, with 9 bases between. This CDR3 has 12 amino acids. The CDR3 nucleotides read TGTGCCAGCAGGGGGGACGGAGAGACCCAGTACTTC. It yields the protein CASRGDGETQYF.

The chain is built from TRBV18 and TRBJ2-5; 9 bases match TRBD1. Germline trimming cut 6 bases from V and 4 bases from J; bases unmatched to any gene: 9. Germline V CDR1 and CDR2: KGHSH, LQKENI. The CDR3 totals 15 residues. The CDR3 is CASSLGQGRVETQYF. Here the CDR3 DNA reads TGTGCCAGCTCCCTCGGACAGGGGAGGGTAGAGACCCAGTACTTC.

This chain connects TRBV30 to TRBJ1-6, with D tentatively TRBD1 (6 bases). CDR1 GTSNPN and CDR2 SVGIG come from the germline V gene (reference sequence). CDR3 length: 15 amino acids. Trimming removed 2 bases from V and 10 bases from J, with 18 bases in between. The CDR3 bases are TGTGCCTGGAGTTCGAGTTCAACAGGGCGATCACCCCTCCACTTT. It is translated as CAWSSSSTGRSPLHF.

The chain has TRBV5-4 and TRBJ2-5; tentatively, D is TRBD2 (6 bases). Germline loops: CDR1 SGHNT, CDR2 YYREEE (reference sequence). V was clipped by 2 bases and J by 3 bases, with 23 bases between them. CDR3 size: 18 residues. The CDR3 coding sequence is TGTGCCAGCAGCTTTTTTTTGGGTGCGGGCGGGGCTAAAGAGACCCAGTACTTC. As protein: CASSFFLGAGGAKETQYF.

The V and J genes are TRBV5-4 and TRBJ1-6; 9 nucleotides align to TRBD1. This CDR3 spans 14 amino acids. Germline V gene lookup returns CDR1 SGHNT and CDR2 YYREEE (reference sequence). V shed 4 bases, J shed 7 bases, and the junction held 3 bases outside the gene matches. The CDR3 here is CASSLDRGNSPLHF. The CDR3 coding sequence is TGTGCCAGCAGCCTCGACAGGGGGAATTCACCCCTCCACTTT.

The rearrangement uses TRBV7-9 and TRBJ1-2, with D perhaps matching TRBD1 (6 bases). Per the germline V gene, CDR1 is SEHNR and CDR2 is FQNEAQ (reference sequence). V lost 3 bases and J 7 bases, leaving 21 bases between the germline ends. The CDR3 runs to 16 residues. The CDR3 bases are TGTGCCAGCAGCTTGGTGGTAAGGGGGACCCAATTTGGCTACACCTTC. It encodes CASSLVVRGTQFGYTF.

This chain connects TRBV7-8 to TRBJ1-2, with a possible D match to TRBD1 (5 bases). The germline V and J ends were trimmed by 5 bases and 7 bases, with 17 bases remaining between them. Germline V CDR1 and CDR2: SGHVS, FQNEAQ. The CDR3 sequence is 14 residues long. The CDR3 nucleotides are TGTGCCAGCAGCCCCCGTGGGGCGGGAATTGGCTACACCTTC. As protein: CASSPRGAGIGYTF. The full variable domain, rest sourced from reference TRBV7-8 and TRBJ1-2, is GAGVSQSPRYKVAKRGQDVALRCDPISGHVSLFWYQQALGQGPEFLTYFQNEAQLDKSGLPSDRFFAERPEGSVSTLKIQRTQQEDSAVYLCASSPRGAGIGYTFGSGTRLTVV.

The rearrangement joins TRBV2 to TRBJ2-3, with D possibly matching TRBD2 (6 bases). Germline CDR1 SNHLY, CDR2 FYNNEI. With 8 bases removed from V and 2 bases from J, the gap between germline ends came to 14 bases. The CDR3 consists of 14 residues. The CDR3 bases are TGTGCCAGCTTACTAGCACAGAACACAGATACGCAGTATTTT. It is translated as CASLLAQNTDTQYF.

The sample holds one count of this clone. The chain is built from TRBV5-6 and TRBJ2-6; the D is unclear. V lost 4 bases and J lost 0, with 5 bases in between. Germline V gives CDR1 SGHDT, CDR2 YYEEEE. The CDR3 contains 14 residues. The chain's CDR3 is CASSASSGANVLTF. The CDR3 nucleotides are TGTGCCAGCAGCGCTAGCTCTGGGGCCAACGTCCTGACTTTC.

V gene TRBV30 combines with J gene TRBJ1-1; D gene ambiguous. The ends were cut back, 1 base at V and 4 bases at J, with 10 bases in the middle. Per the germline V gene, CDR1 is GTSNPN and CDR2 is SVGIG (reference sequence). This CDR3 has 13 amino acids. CDR3 DNA: TGTGCCTGGAGTGGCGAGGAGGGCACTGAAGCTTTCTTT. Protein product: CAWSGEEGTEAFF.

This chain connects TRBV7-3 to TRBJ2-3, with D possibly being TRBD1 (6 bases). V was pared by 8 bases and J by 5 bases, with 11 bases between. The CDR3 is 12 residues long. Germline CDR1 and CDR2: SGHTA and FQGTGA. Here the CDR3 reads CASALGGDTQYF. For the CDR3, the DNA is TGTGCCAGCGCACTAGGGGGAGATACGCAGTATTTT.

The V call is TRBV11-2, the J call TRBJ2-4; tentative D call: TRBD1 (6 bases). Germline CDR1 is SGHAT and CDR2 is FQNNGV. V dropped 1 base and J dropped 3 bases, with 13 bases sitting between them. The CDR3 runs to 16 residues. CDR3 in DNA: TGTGCCAGCAGCTTAGTGGCAGGGGCGGTCAAAAACATTCAGTACTTC. Translated, it gives CASSLVAGAVKNIQYF.